Listed below are T cell receptor beta chains from one sample, sequenced in a study of OX40 agonist ivuxolimab in advanced cancers. Assay used: immunoSEQ multiplex PCR; TCRdb lists only in-frame clones, some missing. The sample has more than 95,000 clones, roughly 90% seen once. The specimen comprised CD4+ or CD8+ T cells sorted from blood, sampled in a trial of the OX40 agonist ivuxolimab. The source is an adult with an advanced solid tumor such as melanoma, head and neck, liver or kidney cancer. Both conserved end residues are part of each CDR3. The D gene is left open where the match is weak. Size values are once, few and many counts, or a class for expanded clones, and some rows have none.

d_call j_call clone_size v_call cdr3_aa cdr3_nt
. TRBJ2-7 . TRBV15 CATSSGTTFYEQYF TGTGCCACCAGCAGCGGGACAACCTTCTACGAGCAGTACTTC
. TRBJ1-5 . TRBV30 CAWSGAVSNQPQHF TGTGCCTGGAGCGGGGCCGTGAGCAATCAGCCCCAGCATTTT
. TRBJ1-2 . TRBV5-6 CASSRIYGGGGYTF TGTGCCAGCAGCCGAATTTATGGAGGTGGAGGCTACACCTTC
. TRBJ2-1 . TRBV14 CASSQEMGTRYNEQFF TGTGCCAGCAGCCAAGAAATGGGGACTCGTTACAATGAGCAGTTCTTC
. TRBJ1-2 . TRBV23-1 CASSPRYPNYGYTF TGCGCCAGCAGCCCCCGATATCCCAACTATGGCTACACCTTC
TRBD1 TRBJ2-3 . TRBV28 CASSFQDRVMETQYF TGTGCCAGCAGTTTTCAGGACAGGGTGATGGAAACGCAGTATTTT
. TRBJ2-7 . TRBV28 CAVSPWGYEQYF TGTGCCGTCTCCCCCTGGGGCTACGAGCAGTACTTC
TRBD1 TRBJ1-2 . TRBV7-3 CASSVQQGMGYTF TGTGCCAGCAGCGTGCAACAGGGGATGGGCTACACCTTC
. TRBJ1-4 . TRBV6-6 CASSYSSGEKLFF TGTGCCAGCAGTTACTCGAGCGGTGAAAAACTGTTTTTT
TRBD2 TRBJ2-3 . TRBV29-1 CSVEGWTGGSTDTQYF TGCAGCGTTGAAGGGTGGACGGGGGGGAGCACAGATACGCAGTATTTT
TRBD1 TRBJ1-2 . TRBV6-1 CASSEGTGGAYGYTF TGTGCCAGCAGTGAAGGGACAGGGGGCGCCTATGGCTACACCTTC
. TRBJ2-7 . TRBV7-2 CASSLRYASNEQYF TGTGCCAGCAGCTTAAGGTACGCCTCTAACGAGCAGTACTTC
TRBD1 TRBJ1-5 . TRBV19 CATKQGNQPQHF TGTGCCACGAAACAGGGGAATCAGCCCCAGCATTTT
TRBD1 TRBJ2-3 . TRBV6-1 CASHRDRGTDTQYF TGTGCCAGCCACCGGGACAGGGGCACAGATACGCAGTATTTT
TRBD2 TRBJ2-2 . TRBV7-9 CASSLGSGGSTGELFF TGTGCCAGCAGCTTAGGAAGCGGGGGATCCACCGGGGAGCTGTTTTTT
. TRBJ2-3 once TRBV29-1 CSVGRQSLTDTQYF TGCAGCGTTGGGAGACAGTCCCTCACAGATACGCAGTATTTT
TRBD1 TRBJ2-1 . TRBV11-2 CASSSQQGASRHEQFF TGTGCCAGCAGCTCCCAACAGGGGGCCAGTCGACATGAGCAGTTCTTC
TRBD1 TRBJ1-5 . TRBV7-2 CASSPGQGGSHQPQHF TGTGCCAGCAGCCCTGGACAGGGGGGCTCCCATCAGCCCCAGCATTTT
. TRBJ2-1 . TRBV9 CASSVRVSYNEQFF TGTGCCAGCAGCGTGCGGGTCTCCTACAATGAGCAGTTCTTC
. TRBJ2-2 few TRBV15 CATSRGGAGGELFF TGTGCCACCAGCAGAGGGGGCGCAGGCGGGGAGCTGTTTTTT
. TRBJ2-3 once TRBV4-3 CASSQDTQPSDTQYF TGCGCCAGCAGCCAAGATACACAGCCTTCAGATACGCAGTATTTT
. TRBJ1-2 . TRBV18 CASSPPSGSYGYTF TGTGCCAGCTCACCACCGTCCGGGTCCTATGGCTACACCTTC